This entry lists 30 T cell receptor beta chains sequenced from one sample in a study of T-cell reconstitution after alpha-beta-depleted transplantation in children. Library preparation (for TCRbeta) was performed with unique molecular identifiers. TCRdb used MiXCR to reprocess the PCR reads, holding one entry per CDR3 protein. The sample lists around 200,000 distinct CDR3 sequences, approximately 6.6% occurring once. The specimen was PBMCs from the stem cell graft donor, collected from the stem cell graft. The receptors were gathered from a human donor who donated a stem cell graft to a child with Wiskott-Aldrich syndrome.

This clonotype came up many times. The DNA of the CDR3 is TGCGCCAGCAGCAGGGGAAATCGGACAGATAAGGGGAAGGAGACCCAGTACTTC. As protein: CASSRGNRTDKGKETQYF. The chain recombines TRBV5-1 with TRBJ2-5, with D possibly being TRBD1 (6 bases). The length of the CDR3 is 18 residues. The germline gives CDR1 SGHRS, CDR2 YFSETQ. The germline V and J ends were trimmed by 4 bases and 5 bases, with 27 bases remaining between them.

The genes are TRBV19 and TRBJ2-3, with D perhaps TRBD2 (5 bases). The V end lost 3 bases, the J end lost 6 bases, and 25 bases lay between the germline ends. This CDR3 comprises 18 residues. Germline CDR1 LNHDA, CDR2 SQIVND (reference sequence). CDR3 nucleotide sequence: TGTGCCAGTAGTATTCTGTCGGGGAAATCCGGGTACAGTGATACGCAGTATTTT. It is translated as CASSILSGKSGYSDTQYF.

This clonotype was counted at least ten times. This sequence joins TRBV12-3 or TRBV12-4 and TRBJ2-1; weak D call: TRBD1 (6 bases). The CDR3 extends over 14 amino acids. With 1 base removed from V and 7 bases from J, the gap between germline ends came to 11 bases. CDR3 amino acids: CASSLGQGWNEQFF. The DNA of the CDR3 is TGTGCCAGCAGTTTAGGGCAGGGGTGGAATGAGCAGTTCTTC.

This clonotype was seen repeatedly, ten times or more. The chain has TRBV4-3 and TRBJ1-2; TRBD1 is a possible D gene (6 bases). V was shortened by 3 bases and J by 8 bases, with 16 bases between the two germline ends. The CDR3 totals 14 residues. Germline V gene lookup returns CDR1 LGHNA and CDR2 YSLEER. As DNA, the CDR3 is TGCGCCAGCAGCCAGGTCACAGGGCATTCCGGCTACACCTTC. The encoded protein is CASSQVTGHSGYTF.

The rearrangement links TRBV5-1 to TRBJ2-7; possibly TRBD1 for D (7 bases). The V end lost 5 bases, the J end lost 5 bases, and 14 bases lay between the germline ends. CDR1 and CDR2 from the germline V gene are SGHRS and YFSETQ. CDR3 length: 13 amino acids. The CDR3 protein is CASSPTGTHEQYF. The CDR3 DNA follows: TGCGCCAGCAGTCCGACAGGGACTCACGAGCAGTACTTC.

The chain recombines TRBV5-1 with TRBJ2-7; 9 nucleotides match TRBD1. This CDR3 is 15 amino acids long. V lost 4 bases, J lost 2 bases, and 7 bases stayed unmatched. CDR1 and CDR2 from the germline V gene are SGHRS and YFSETQ. The CDR3 region has the DNA TGCGCCAGCAGCGTCCGGGACAGGGCCACCTACGAGCAGTACTTC. This sequence encodes CASSVRDRATYEQYF. The full variable domain, rest sourced from reference TRBV5-1 and TRBJ2-7, is KAGVTQTPRYLIKTRGQQVTLSCSPISGHRSVSWYQQTPGQGLQFLFEYFSETQRNKGNFPGRFSGRQFSNSRSEMNVSTLELGDSALYLCASSVRDRATYEQYFGPGTRLTVT.

This clonotype came up many times. The rearrangement links TRBV12-3 or TRBV12-4 to TRBJ2-5; 13 bases map to TRBD2. This CDR3 spans 19 amino acids. J gave up 1 base and V 3 bases, and 11 bases lay outside the gene matches. CDR3 nucleotides: TGTGCCAGCAGTTTTTCGAAACTAGCGGGAGGGCCCCTCCAAGAGACCCAGTACTTC. Amino acid sequence: CASSFSKLAGGPLQETQYF.

This clonotype was found many times. J is TRBJ2-7 and V is TRBV20-1, with D perhaps matching TRBD1 (6 bases). Germline assignment: CDR1 DFQATT and CDR2 SNEGSKA (reference sequence). This CDR3 has 13 residues. Trimming left V 5 bases short and J 1 base short, with 12 bases between. The CDR3 nucleotides are TGCAGTGCTTTCCAGGGGTGGTCCTACGAGCAGTACTTC. Encoded protein: CSAFQGWSYEQYF.

The V gene is TRBV7-9, the J gene TRBJ2-1, with 7 bases that match TRBD2. Looked up from germline, CDR1 is SEHNR and CDR2 is FQNEAQ (reference sequence). The CDR3 consists of 16 residues. The trim removed 4 bases at V and 1 base at J, leaving 7 bases unmatched. The CDR3 DNA reads TGTGCCAGCAGCTCCCCGGCGGGGGTTTCCTACAATGAGCAGTTCTTC. Its translation is CASSSPAGVSYNEQFF.

This clonotype was seen at least ten times. The chain links TRBV5-5 to TRBJ1-5; D not certain. V dropped 4 bases and J dropped 2 bases, with 13 bases sitting between them. This CDR3 region has 15 residues. Germline loops: CDR1 SGHKS, CDR2 YYEKEE (reference sequence). This CDR3 is CASSQDTTRNQPQHF. The DNA for the CDR3 is TGTGCCAGCAGCCAAGACACGACTCGCAATCAGCCCCAGCATTTT.

This clonotype was seen many times. V and J are TRBV6-5 and TRBJ2-5; 8 bases match TRBD2. The trim removed 7 bases at V and 6 bases at J, leaving 10 bases unmatched. The V gene's germline CDR1 is MNHEY and CDR2 SVGAGI. The length of the CDR3 is 14 residues. Written as DNA, the CDR3 is TGTGCCAGCATCCGCTATGCGGGAGGTCAGACCCAGTACTTC. Residues: CASIRYAGGQTQYF.

Ten or more counts support this clonotype. The genes are TRBV5-1 and TRBJ2-1; 14 positions agree with TRBD2. V lost 2 bases and J lost 8; bases outside the gene matches: 12. The CDR3 contains 18 residues. From germline, CDR1 is SGHRS and CDR2 YFSETQ. This CDR3 reads CASSLGTSGRYTQDEQFF. The CDR3 DNA reads as TGCGCCAGCAGCTTAGGGACTAGCGGGAGATACACCCAGGATGAGCAGTTCTTC.

This clonotype came up many times. The V gene is TRBV3-1, the J gene TRBJ2-1, with 14 bases lining up with TRBD2. Germline CDR1 is LGHDT and CDR2 is YNNKEL (reference sequence). The CDR3 is 20 residues long. Germline trimming cut 0 bases from V and 8 bases from J; bases unmatched to any gene: 15. This CDR3 reads CASSQDYWTSGRFTSDEQFF. As DNA, the CDR3 is TGTGCCAGCAGCCAAGACTATTGGACTAGCGGGAGGTTTACCTCGGATGAGCAGTTCTTC.

This chain joins TRBV21-1 and TRBJ1-4. TRBV21-1 counts as a pseudogene. The CDR3 has 18 residues. CDR3 amino acids: CASSKWRRRSIKFEKLFF. The DNA of the CDR3 is TGTGCCAGCAGCAAATGGAGGAGGAGGTCTATAAAATTTGAAAAACTGTTTTTT.

In this sample, this clonotype turned up a few times. The chain couples TRBV11-2 to TRBJ1-4; D is unresolved. The CDR3 is made up of 14 amino acids. Germline loops: CDR1 SGHAT, CDR2 FQNNGV. The germline V and J ends were trimmed by 2 bases and 8 bases, with 12 bases remaining between them. The DNA of the CDR3 is TGTGCCAGCAGCTTAACGGGTTTTAGAGAAAAACTGTTTTTT. Amino acids: CASSLTGFREKLFF.

This clonotype was counted at least ten times. The chain has TRBV11-2 and TRBJ2-7, with D uncertain. Looked up from germline, CDR1 is SGHAT and CDR2 is FQNNGV. Deletions cut 4 bases from V and 2 bases from J, with 15 bases between. This CDR3 has 15 amino acids. This CDR3 is CASSSRLTSPYEQYF. In DNA, the CDR3 is TGTGCCAGCAGCTCGCGCTTGACTTCCCCCTACGAGCAGTACTTC.

The genes are TRBV7-8 and TRBJ1-5, with D uncertain. Trimming took off 5 bases at V and 0 bases at J, with 14 bases between the two ends. Germline CDR1 is SGHVS and CDR2 is FQNEAQ. There are 16 residues in the CDR3. This CDR3 is CASSPLGRYSNQPQHF. The CDR3 nucleotides are TGTGCCAGCAGCCCTCTCGGACGGTATAGCAATCAGCCCCAGCATTTT. Combining the CDR3 with reference TRBV7-8 and TRBJ1-5 gives the whole variable domain GAGVSQSPRYKVAKRGQDVALRCDPISGHVSLFWYQQALGQGPEFLTYFQNEAQLDKSGLPSDRFFAERPEGSVSTLKIQRTQQEDSAVYLCASSPLGRYSNQPQHFGDGTRLSIL.

The table lists this clonotype with many counts. This chain connects TRBV20-1 to TRBJ2-1; perhaps TRBD1 as D (6 bases). The CDR3 has 14 residues. V gave up 0 bases and J gave up 8 bases, with 14 bases separating them. Germline CDR1 DFQATT, CDR2 SNEGSKA (reference sequence). CDR3 in DNA: TGCAGTGCTAGAGATAACAGGGTAATCGATGAGCAGTTCTTC. Translating gives CSARDNRVIDEQFF.

This clonotype was picked up a small number of times. The V and J genes are TRBV5-1 and TRBJ2-6; 7 bases agree with TRBD2. V was clipped by 4 bases and J by 0 bases; unmatched bases: 22. Germline V lookup: CDR1 SGHRS, CDR2 YFSETQ. The CDR3 is 22 residues long. The CDR3: CASSPSGTAPGGTISGANVLTF. CDR3 sequence (DNA): TGCGCCAGCAGCCCTTCCGGGACTGCCCCCGGCGGGACTATCTCTGGGGCCAACGTCCTGACTTTC.

In this sample, this clonotype turned up a few times. The chain is built from TRBV12-3 or TRBV12-4 and TRBJ1-5; a possible D gene is TRBD1 (6 bases). V was cut by 5 bases and J by 6 bases, with 11 bases left in between. CDR3 length: 13 amino acids. Written as DNA, the CDR3 is TGTGCCAGCAGTCTCAGGGGTATTCAGCCCCAGCATTTT. It translates to CASSLRGIQPQHF.

J is TRBJ1-6 and V is TRBV7-9; no clear D. The CDR3 totals 15 residues. CDR1 is SEHNR, CDR2 FQNEAQ, per germline (reference sequence). The ends were cut back, 1 base at V and 2 bases at J, with 6 bases in the middle. The chain's CDR3 is CASSLDAAYNSPLHF. Here the CDR3 DNA reads TGTGCCAGCAGCTTAGATGCAGCCTATAATTCACCCCTCCACTTT.

This clonotype has ten or more counts. The gene calls are TRBV10-3 and TRBJ1-4; D perhaps matches TRBD1 (5 bases). V gave up 0 bases and J gave up 0 bases, with 11 bases separating them. The CDR3 totals 17 residues. CDR1 ENHRY and CDR2 SYGVKD come from the germline V gene. The CDR3 here is CAISESYPGTTNEKLFF. CDR3 nucleotides: TGTGCCATCAGTGAGTCCTACCCAGGGACAACTAATGAAAAACTGTTTTTT.

This clonotype was seen at least ten times. V usage is TRBV14 and J usage is TRBJ2-1; tentatively, D is TRBD2 (6 bases). The CDR3 is 15 amino acids. V was clipped by 4 bases and J by 12 bases, with 22 bases between them. Germline CDR1 SGHDN, CDR2 FVKESK. The CDR3 nucleotides are TGTGCCAGCAGCCGCCCACCTTGGGGGGAGTTTGTGCAGTTCTTC. Its translation: CASSRPPWGEFVQFF.

The sample holds many counts of this clonotype. DNA for the CDR3: TGCAGTGCTAGGACAGTAAACTCCTACGAGCAGTACTTC. As protein: CSARTVNSYEQYF. The V and J genes are TRBV20-1 and TRBJ2-7; perhaps TRBD1 as D (5 bases). The germline gives CDR1 DFQATT, CDR2 SNEGSKA (reference sequence). The CDR3 has 13 residues. V was clipped by 3 bases and J by 0 bases, with 9 bases between them.

This clonotype showed up just a few times. In nucleotides, the CDR3 is TGCGCCAGCAGCGTTGCCGGGACAGAGTACGAAAAACTGTTTTTT. Its protein is CASSVAGTEYEKLFF. The chain uses TRBV5-1 and TRBJ1-4; 7 nucleotides match TRBD1. Germline-derived CDR1 and CDR2 are SGHRS and YFSETQ. The CDR3 consists of 15 residues. The V and J ends lost 4 bases and 8 bases, in that order; junction bases with no gene match: 11.

This clonotype was found many times. The V and J genes are TRBV12-3 or TRBV12-4 and TRBJ1-6; possibly TRBD1 for D (5 bases). Trimming stripped 5 bases from V and 7 bases from J, with 12 bases between. The CDR3 contains 14 residues. The DNA of the CDR3 is TGTGCCAGCAGTCGGGGACGGGTGAATTCACCCCTCCACTTT. It translates to CASSRGRVNSPLHF.

This clonotype has a count of ten or more. The chain couples TRBV4-1 to TRBJ1-4; no clear D. The germline gives CDR1 MGHRA, CDR2 YSYEKL. The V and J ends lost 6 bases and 2 bases respectively, with 10 bases between them. The CDR3 has 14 amino acids. The DNA of the CDR3 is TGCGCCAGCAGTCATGGAAGGACTAATGAAAAACTGTTTTTT. Encoded protein: CASSHGRTNEKLFF.

This clonotype was seen many times. J is TRBJ1-6 and V is TRBV7-2; D gene unclear. The ends were cut back, 5 bases at V and 2 bases at J, with 10 bases in the middle. The CDR3 is 15 residues long. CDR1 and CDR2 (germline): SGHTA, FQGNSA. CDR3 residues: CASSPRAAYNSPLHF. The DNA of the CDR3 is TGTGCCAGCAGCCCCCGGGCAGCCTATAATTCACCCCTCCACTTT.

This clonotype was observed at least ten times. The V and J genes are TRBV5-1 and TRBJ2-2, with TRBD2 identical over 14 bases. Germline V gene lookup returns CDR1 SGHRS and CDR2 YFSETQ. This CDR3 contains 16 residues. Trimming cost V 5 bases and J 7 bases; bases outside gene matches: 7. The CDR3 loop is CASREGTSGSHGELFF. The DNA of the CDR3 is TGCGCCAGCAGAGAGGGGACTAGCGGGAGCCACGGGGAGCTGTTTTTT.

This chain joins TRBV29-1 and TRBJ2-5; 8 bases are a match to TRBD1. V was pared by 6 bases and J by 5 bases, with 11 bases of the junction left unmatched. Germline V gene sequence: CDR1 SQVTM, CDR2 ANQGSEA. CDR3 size: 14 residues. The CDR3 spells CSVVQGGMVETQYF. The DNA of the CDR3 is TGCAGCGTCGTACAGGGGGGAATGGTGGAGACCCAGTACTTC.